A selection of T cell receptor beta chains follows, all from one sample in a study of shared T cell receptors in the human thymus. The method was immunoSEQ multiplex PCR; TCRdb's version includes in-frame clones alone and lacks a portion of them. Among approximately 400,000 clones listed, approximately 95% were seen once. What was sequenced was thymocytes. The receptor source for this set is a human donor. CDR3s include the opening cysteine and the closing phenylalanine or tryptophan. D genes are given only for firm matches. Some rows mark clone size as missing; the rest say once, few, many or name a class of expanded clone.

v_gene	j_gene	d_gene	abundance	CDR3aa	CDR3nt
TRBV7-3	TRBJ2-1	-	-	CASSLTGYGEQFF	TGTGCCAGCAGCTTAACAGGCTACGGGGAGCAGTTCTTC
TRBV5-1	TRBJ2-1	TRBD1	once	CASSSNRGREYNEQFF	TGCGCCAGCAGCTCAAACAGGGGGCGTGAATACAATGAGCAGTTCTTC
TRBV11-3	TRBJ1-2	TRBD1	-	CASSRTGRLNYGYTF	TGTGCCAGCAGTCGGACAGGGCGCCTAAACTATGGCTACACCTTC
TRBV28	TRBJ1-4	-	-	CASNPRDRREKLFF	TGTGCCAGCAACCCCAGAGATCGCCGGGAAAAACTGTTTTTT
TRBV9	TRBJ1-3	-	-	CASSPPGHISGNTIYF	TGTGCCAGCAGCCCCCCCGGACACATCTCTGGAAACACCATATATTTT
TRBV4-1	TRBJ2-2	-	-	CASSQDFIRGLDTGELFF	TGCGCCAGCAGCCAAGATTTTATCCGGGGCCTGGACACCGGGGAGCTGTTTTTT
TRBV5-6	TRBJ2-3	TRBD2	-	CASSFDGARGRYITDTQYF	TGTGCCAGCAGCTTTGACGGTGCTCGCGGGAGGTACATCACAGATACGCAGTATTTT
TRBV28	TRBJ1-2	-	-	CASSFWTPVYGYTF	TGTGCCAGCAGTTTTTGGACTCCAGTATATGGCTACACCTTC
TRBV6-5	TRBJ2-1	TRBD2	-	CASSPTWLAVNEQFF	TGTGCCAGCAGCCCCACCTGGCTAGCGGTCAATGAGCAGTTCTTC
TRBV19	TRBJ1-3	-	-	CASSTYRDYSGNTIYF	TGTGCCAGTAGTACCTACCGGGACTACTCTGGAAACACCATATATTTT
TRBV12-5	TRBJ1-3	-	-	CASGLVVSSDRTSGNTIYF	TGTGCTAGTGGTTTGGTAGTTTCCTCCGACAGGACCTCTGGAAACACCATATATTTT
TRBV6-1	TRBJ2-7	-	-	CASRGQGGYEQYF	TGTGCCAGCAGGGGGCAGGGTGGCTACGAGCAGTACTTC
TRBV5-6	TRBJ1-2	-	few	CASSGGTSPYGYTF	TGTGCCAGCAGCGGCGGGACTTCGCCTTATGGCTACACCTTC
TRBV5-8	TRBJ1-5	-	-	CASSVAVINQPQHF	TGTGCCAGCAGCGTCGCGGTTATCAATCAGCCCCAGCATTTT
TRBV28	TRBJ2-3	-	-	CASSQGGTSTDTQYF	TGTGCCAGCAGTCAGGGGGGCACCTCCACAGATACGCAGTATTTT
TRBV7-2	TRBJ1-5	-	-	CASSPLRGQPQHF	TGTGCCAGCAGCCCCCTGCGCGGCCAGCCCCAGCATTTT
TRBV30	TRBJ1-6	TRBD1	-	CALVRAGRDRGHEDSPLHF	TGTGCCTTGGTGCGCGCGGGTCGGGACAGGGGGCATGAAGACTCACCCCTCCACTTT
TRBV5-6	TRBJ2-7	TRBD1	-	CASSPVDRSHEQYF	TGTGCCAGCAGCCCCGTGGACAGGTCGCACGAGCAGTACTTC
TRBV7-2	TRBJ2-7	TRBD2	-	CASSLEAGGPYSYEQYF	TGTGCCAGCAGCTTAGAAGCGGGAGGGCCCTACTCCTACGAGCAGTACTTC